The present T cell receptor beta chain was sequenced within a study of technical replicates of blood from a few donors. The germline gives CDR1 MGHDK, CDR2 SYGVNS. The CDR3 is made up of 13 amino acids. V lost 1 base, J lost 3 bases, and 6 bases lay in between. This clone appeared a single time. Produced via immunoSEQ multiplex PCR; TCRdb's table is partial and in-frame only. The sample lists about 68,000 clones, about 97% occurring once. Sequencing used T cells isolated from PBMCs. The TCR originated in a human donor in good health. J is TRBJ1-1 and V is TRBV25-1, with no clear D. CDR3 sequence reads: CASSEWAYTEAFF. The DNA of the CDR3 is TGTGCCAGCAGTGAATGGGCTTACACTGAAGCTTTCTTT.